This T cell receptor beta chain was sequenced in a study of blood T cell repertoires in COVID-19. The CDR3 consists of 11 residues. Germline V gene data show CDR1 as SEHNR and CDR2 as FQNEAQ (reference sequence). The V segment lost 5 bases and the J segment 8 bases; nucleotides outside the gene matches: 2. The authors' processing: Nucleated cell counts were estimated from reference gene primer amplification. Produced via immunoSEQ multiplex PCR; TCRdb's table is partial and in-frame only. V and J calls and clone size follow that table, whereas D and trimming were derived from the DNA. The table records 350,000 to 500,000 clones, roughly 88% of them present only once.

The origin of this receptor is a woman aged 18-29 years who had been exposed to COVID-19. Material for sequencing was PBMCs or T cells enriched from blood (not recorded which). The chain joins TRBV7-9 to TRBJ1-2, with 7 bases that match TRBD1. The CDR3: CASSQGGGYTF. CDR3 in DNA: TGTGCCAGCAGCCAGGGGGGCGGCTACACCTTC.